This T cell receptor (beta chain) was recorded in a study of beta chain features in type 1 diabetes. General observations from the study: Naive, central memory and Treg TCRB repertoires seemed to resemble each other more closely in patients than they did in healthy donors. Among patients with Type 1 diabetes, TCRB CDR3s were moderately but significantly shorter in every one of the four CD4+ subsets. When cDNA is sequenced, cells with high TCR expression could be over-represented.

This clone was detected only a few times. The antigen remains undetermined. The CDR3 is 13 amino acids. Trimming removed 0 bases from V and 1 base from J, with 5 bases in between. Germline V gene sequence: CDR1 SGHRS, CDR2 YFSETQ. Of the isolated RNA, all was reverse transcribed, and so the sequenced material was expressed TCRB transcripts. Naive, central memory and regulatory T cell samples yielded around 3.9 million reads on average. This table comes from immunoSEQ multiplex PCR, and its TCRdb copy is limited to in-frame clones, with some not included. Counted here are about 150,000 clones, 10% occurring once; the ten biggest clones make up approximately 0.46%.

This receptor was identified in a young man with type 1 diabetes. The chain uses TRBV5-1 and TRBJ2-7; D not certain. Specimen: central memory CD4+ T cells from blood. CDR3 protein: CASSLDGSYEQYF. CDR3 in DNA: TGCGCCAGCAGCTTGGACGGTTCCTACGAGCAGTACTTC.